These 11 T cell receptor beta chains originate from one sample sequenced in a study of T-cell memory formation after mild COVID-19. Each CDR3 protein is one row after TCRdb ran MiXCR on the 5' RACE reads. The sample consists of approximately 340,000 distinct CDR3 sequences, approximately 15% of them appearing once. The specimen sequenced was PBMCs or a T cell subset sorted from them (not recorded which). The receptors stem from a man aged 18 to 29 who had mild COVID-19 (a few samples of this study predate the infection). Cell type and time point are not known.

A few counts support this clonotype. The chain is built from TRBV6-1 and TRBJ2-3; D gene unclear. The CDR3 is 13 amino acids. Deletions cut 7 bases from V and 6 bases from J, with 14 bases between. Germline V CDR1 and CDR2: MNHNS, SASEGT. The CDR3: CASTKSYLDTQYF. The DNA of the CDR3 is TGTGCCAGCACGAAGAGCTACCTCGATACGCAGTATTTT.

This clonotype was observed a few times. The gene calls are TRBV12-3 or TRBV12-4 and TRBJ2-1, with D unclear. The V and J ends lost 3 bases and 0 bases respectively, with 9 bases between them. The CDR3 is 15 residues long. DNA for the CDR3: TGTGCCAGCAGTTTGCCCCTCAGCTCCTACAATGAGCAGTTCTTC. It encodes CASSLPLSSYNEQFF.

This chain joins TRBV2 and TRBJ1-2; D gene uncertain. V was cut by 4 bases and J by 4 bases, with 16 bases left in between. The CDR3 consists of 15 residues. In germline, CDR1 is SNHLY, CDR2 FYNNEI. CDR3 sequence reads: CASSVSWSPSYGYTF. The CDR3 DNA sequence: TGTGCCAGCAGTGTATCTTGGAGCCCAAGCTATGGCTACACCTTC.

The chain has TRBV10-3 and TRBJ2-4, with D unclear. Germline loops: CDR1 ENHRY, CDR2 SYGVKD. V was cut by 0 bases and J by 0 bases, with 9 bases left in between. CDR3 size: 16 residues. CDR3 loop: CAISESSGIAKNIQYF. The DNA for the CDR3 is TGTGCCATCAGTGAGTCGTCTGGGATAGCCAAAAACATTCAGTACTTC.

This clonotype has more than one count but fewer than ten. The chain recombines TRBV29-1 with TRBJ2-1, with 7 bases that match TRBD2. Germline V gene data show CDR1 as SQVTM and CDR2 as ANQGSEA. The length of the CDR3 is 14 residues. V was clipped by 8 bases and J by 0 bases; unmatched bases: 7. The CDR3 region is CSFKSGGSYNEQFF. In DNA form, the CDR3 reads TGCAGCTTCAAGTCGGGGGGCTCCTACAATGAGCAGTTCTTC.

This clonotype was seen a handful of times. This sequence joins TRBV7-9 and TRBJ2-3, with TRBD2 matching 8 bases. Germline V gene sequence: CDR1 SEHNR, CDR2 FQNEAQ (reference sequence). This CDR3 is built from 16 residues. V was pared by 5 bases and J by 4 bases, with 11 bases of the junction left unmatched. The CDR3 DNA reads TGTGCCAGCAGCCCCCGGAGGGCGGGGGGTTCAGATACGCAGTATTTT. Its translation is CASSPRRAGGSDTQYF.

The sample holds many counts of this clonotype. This chain connects TRBV4-1 to TRBJ2-3; possible D gene TRBD1, 6 bases. The V end was cut by 0 bases, the J end by 5 bases, with 15 bases between. Germline V CDR1 and CDR2: MGHRA, YSYEKL. CDR3 size: 16 residues. Here the CDR3 DNA reads TGCGCCAGCAGCCAAGAAGGACAGCCGTCGGGAGATACGCAGTATTTT. It yields the protein CASSQEGQPSGDTQYF.

The genes are TRBV10-3 and TRBJ2-3; a possible D gene is TRBD2 (6 bases). Trimming took 4 bases from V and 2 from J, leaving 13 bases between them. CDR1 and CDR2 from the germline V gene are ENHRY and SYGVKD. CDR3 length: 15 residues. The CDR3 is CAISVSSGPTDTQYF. CDR3 coding DNA: TGTGCCATCAGTGTGAGTAGCGGACCCACAGATACGCAGTATTTT.

This clonotype was seen more than once but under ten times. This sequence joins TRBV5-1 and TRBJ2-7, with D perhaps matching TRBD2 (6 bases). CDR1 SGHRS and CDR2 YFSETQ come from the germline V gene. V dropped 6 bases and J dropped 0 bases, with 16 bases sitting between them. This CDR3 is 15 amino acids long. CDR3 sequence (DNA): TGCGCCAGCACCCCGGGACTGGGCAGCTCCTACGAGCAGTACTTC. This codes for CASTPGLGSSYEQYF.

This clonotype was counted a few times. V and J are TRBV7-9 and TRBJ2-2; 11 bases match TRBD2. Germline V gives CDR1 SEHNR, CDR2 FQNEAQ (reference sequence). V was clipped by 4 bases and J by 2 bases; unmatched bases: 6. This CDR3 is 17 amino acids long. This CDR3 reads CASSSLAGAVNTGELFF. DNA for the CDR3: TGTGCCAGCAGCTCACTAGCGGGGGCCGTAAACACCGGGGAGCTGTTTTTT.

This clonotype showed up just a few times. This sequence joins TRBV5-6 and TRBJ2-5; perhaps TRBD1 as D (5 bases). Germline V gives CDR1 SGHDT, CDR2 YYEEEE. The CDR3 is 15 amino acids. V was clipped by 1 base and J by 7 bases, with 17 bases between them. The CDR3 protein is CASSLFATAAGTQYF. The CDR3 DNA reads TGTGCCAGCAGCTTGTTCGCGACAGCCGCAGGGACCCAGTACTTC.